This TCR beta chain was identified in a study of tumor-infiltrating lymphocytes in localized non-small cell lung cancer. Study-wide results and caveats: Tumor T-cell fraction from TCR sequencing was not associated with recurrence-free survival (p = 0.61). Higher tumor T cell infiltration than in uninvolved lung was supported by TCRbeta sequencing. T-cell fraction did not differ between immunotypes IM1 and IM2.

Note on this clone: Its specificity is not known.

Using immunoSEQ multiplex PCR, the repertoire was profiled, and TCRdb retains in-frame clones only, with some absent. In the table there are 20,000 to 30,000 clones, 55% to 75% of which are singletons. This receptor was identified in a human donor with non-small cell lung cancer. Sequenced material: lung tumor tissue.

The CDR3 DNA follows: TGTGCCAGCAGTTCCTATAGCAATCAGCCCCAGCATTTT. Translated: CASSSYSNQPQHF. The chain joins TRBV6-5 to TRBJ1-5; D gene ambiguous. Germline loops: CDR1 MNHEY, CDR2 SVGAGI. The CDR3 has 13 amino acids. V lost 4 bases and J lost 0, with 4 bases in between.